What follows is one T cell receptor beta chain and its context. CDR3 length equals 14 residues. CDR1 KGHSH and CDR2 LQKENI come from the germline V gene. Trimming left V 3 bases short and J 4 bases short, with 13 bases between. Methods used by the authors: From ImmunoSEQ came sequences covering only the junction and carrying no quality scores, so filtering differed. Generated by immunoSEQ multiplex PCR, the TCRdb table keeps only in-frame clones and is missing some. That table supplies the V and J calls and clone size; D and trimming were determined from the DNA. The sample consists of over a million clones, approximately 97% of them appearing once. This entry is derived from a study of shared clonotypes between healthy human individuals.

Sequenced sample: naive CD4+ T cells sorted from blood. Subset here: CD45RA+ positively selected. This clonotype was obtained from a man aged 30 to 39 in good health. The chain has TRBV18 and TRBJ2-7; TRBD1 might be the D (7 bases). The CDR3 coding sequence is TGTGCCAGCTCACCGACGACAGGGACTTACGAGCAGTACTTC. Translating it yields CASSPTTGTYEQYF.